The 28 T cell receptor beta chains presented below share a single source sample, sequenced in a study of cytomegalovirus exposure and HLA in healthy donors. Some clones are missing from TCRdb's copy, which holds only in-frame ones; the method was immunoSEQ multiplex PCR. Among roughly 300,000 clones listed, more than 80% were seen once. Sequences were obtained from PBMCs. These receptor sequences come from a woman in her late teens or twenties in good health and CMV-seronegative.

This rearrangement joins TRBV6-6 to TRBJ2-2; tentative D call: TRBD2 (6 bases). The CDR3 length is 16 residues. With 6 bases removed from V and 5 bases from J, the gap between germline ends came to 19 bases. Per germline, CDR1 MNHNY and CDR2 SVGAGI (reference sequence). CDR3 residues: CASRSTDGGGTGELFF. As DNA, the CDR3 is TGTGCCAGCAGGTCAACAGACGGAGGAGGGACCGGGGAGCTGTTTTTT.

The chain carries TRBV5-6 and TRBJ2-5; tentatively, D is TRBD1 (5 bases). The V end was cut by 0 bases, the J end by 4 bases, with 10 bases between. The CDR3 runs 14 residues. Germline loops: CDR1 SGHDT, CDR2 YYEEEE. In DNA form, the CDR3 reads TGTGCCAGCAGCTTGGGGGCAGGGCTAGAGACCCAGTACTTC. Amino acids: CASSLGAGLETQYF.

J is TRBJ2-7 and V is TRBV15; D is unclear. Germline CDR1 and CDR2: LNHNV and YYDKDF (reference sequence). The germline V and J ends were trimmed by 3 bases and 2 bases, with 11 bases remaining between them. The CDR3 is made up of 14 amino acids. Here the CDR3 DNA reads TGTGCCACCAGCAGTCACAACAGAACCTACGAGCAGTACTTC. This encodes CATSSHNRTYEQYF. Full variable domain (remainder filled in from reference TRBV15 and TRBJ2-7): DAMVIQNPRYQVTQFGKPVTLSCSQTLNHNVMYWYQQKSSQAPKLLFHYYDKDFNNEADTPDNFQSRRPNTSFCFLDIRSPGLGDTAMYLCATSSHNRTYEQYFGPGTRLTVT.

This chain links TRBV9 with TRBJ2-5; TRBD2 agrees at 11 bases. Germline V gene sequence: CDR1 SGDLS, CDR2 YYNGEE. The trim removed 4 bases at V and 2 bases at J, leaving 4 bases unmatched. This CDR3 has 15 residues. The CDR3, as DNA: TGTGCCAGCAGCCCCGGGACTAGCGGACAAGAGACCCAGTACTTC. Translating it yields CASSPGTSGQETQYF. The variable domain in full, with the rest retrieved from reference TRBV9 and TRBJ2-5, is DSGVTQTPKHLITATGQRVTLRCSPRSGDLSVYWYQQSLDQGLQFLIQYYNGEERAKGNILERFSAQQFPDLHSELNLSSLELGDSALYFCASSPGTSGQETQYFGPGTRLLVL.

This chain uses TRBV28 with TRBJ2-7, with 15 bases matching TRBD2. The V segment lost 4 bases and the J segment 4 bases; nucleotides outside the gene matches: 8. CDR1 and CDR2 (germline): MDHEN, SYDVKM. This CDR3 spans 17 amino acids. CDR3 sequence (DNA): TGTGCCAGCAGTTCACCGGGACTAGCGGGAGGCCCGTACGAGCAGTACTTC. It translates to CASSSPGLAGGPYEQYF.

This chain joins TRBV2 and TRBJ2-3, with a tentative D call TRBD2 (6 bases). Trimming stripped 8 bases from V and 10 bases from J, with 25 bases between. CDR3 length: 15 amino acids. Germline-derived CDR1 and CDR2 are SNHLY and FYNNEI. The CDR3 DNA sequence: TGTGCCAGCCTCGAAGATAGGGCGGGCGGGACCGCGCAGTATTTT. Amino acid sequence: CASLEDRAGGTAQYF.

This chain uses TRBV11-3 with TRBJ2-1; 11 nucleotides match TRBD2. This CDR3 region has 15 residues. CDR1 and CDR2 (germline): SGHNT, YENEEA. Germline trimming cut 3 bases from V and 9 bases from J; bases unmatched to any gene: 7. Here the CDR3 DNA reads TGTGCCAGCAGCTTGGGGCTAGCGGGAGGTAGTGAGCAGTTCTTC. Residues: CASSLGLAGGSEQFF.

CDR3 sequence: CATSPSRGTGLAKNIQYF. CDR3 nucleotide sequence: TGTGCCACCAGCCCTTCTCGGGGGACAGGGTTAGCCAAAAACATTCAGTACTTC. The J gene is TRBJ2-4, the V gene TRBV15; the match to TRBD1 covers 9 bases. The CDR3 consists of 18 residues. Germline CDR1 LNHNV, CDR2 YYDKDF (reference sequence). Losses at the gene ends were 5 bases for V and 0 bases for J; bases not matched to a gene: 11.

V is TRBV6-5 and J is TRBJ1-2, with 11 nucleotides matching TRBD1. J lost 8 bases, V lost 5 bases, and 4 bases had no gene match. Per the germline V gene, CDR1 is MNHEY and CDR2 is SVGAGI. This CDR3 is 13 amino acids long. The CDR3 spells CASSPDRGRGYTF. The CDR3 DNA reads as TGTGCCAGCAGTCCGGACAGGGGGCGCGGCTACACCTTC.

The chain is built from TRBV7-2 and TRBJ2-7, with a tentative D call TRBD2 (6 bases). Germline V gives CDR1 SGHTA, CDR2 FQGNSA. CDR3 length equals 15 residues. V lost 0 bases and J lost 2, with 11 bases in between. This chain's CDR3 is CASSLAQGGAYEQYF. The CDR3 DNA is TGTGCCAGCAGCTTAGCTCAAGGCGGGGCCTACGAGCAGTACTTC.

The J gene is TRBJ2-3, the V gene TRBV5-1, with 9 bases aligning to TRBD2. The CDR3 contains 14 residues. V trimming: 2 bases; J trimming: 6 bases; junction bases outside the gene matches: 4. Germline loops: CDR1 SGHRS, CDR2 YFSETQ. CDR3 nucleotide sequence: TGCGCCAGCAGCTTAGCGGGAGGAGGGGATACGCAGTATTTT. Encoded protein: CASSLAGGGDTQYF.

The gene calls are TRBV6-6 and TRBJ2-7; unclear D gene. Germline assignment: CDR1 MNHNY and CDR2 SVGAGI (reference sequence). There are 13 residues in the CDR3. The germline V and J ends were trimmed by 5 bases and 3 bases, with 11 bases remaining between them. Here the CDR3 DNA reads TGTGCCAGCAGTGGCAGTTCTAGCTACGAGCAGTACTTC. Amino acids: CASSGSSSYEQYF.

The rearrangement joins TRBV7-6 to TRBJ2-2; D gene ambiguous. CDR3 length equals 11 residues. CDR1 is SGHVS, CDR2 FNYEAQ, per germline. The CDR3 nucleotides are TGTGCTACCTATAACACCGGGGAGCTGTTTTTT. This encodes CATYNTGELFF.

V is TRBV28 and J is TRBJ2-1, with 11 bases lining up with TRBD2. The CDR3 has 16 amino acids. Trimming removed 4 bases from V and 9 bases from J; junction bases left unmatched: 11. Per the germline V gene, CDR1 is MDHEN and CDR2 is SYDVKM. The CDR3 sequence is CASSSSSLAGESEQFF. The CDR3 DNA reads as TGTGCCAGCAGTTCCTCATCACTAGCGGGAGAGTCTGAGCAGTTCTTC. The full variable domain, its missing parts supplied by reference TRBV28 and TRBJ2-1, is DVKVTQSSRYLVKRTGEKVFLECVQDMDHENMFWYRQDPGLGLRLIYFSYDVKMKEKGDIPEGYSVSREKKERFSLILESASTNQTSMYLCASSSSSLAGESEQFFGPGTRLTVL.

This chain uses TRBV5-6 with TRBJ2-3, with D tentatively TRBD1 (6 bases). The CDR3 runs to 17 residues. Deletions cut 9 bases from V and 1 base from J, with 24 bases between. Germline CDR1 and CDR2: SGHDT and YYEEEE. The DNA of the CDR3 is TGTGCCAACGCCCGAGAGTGGGGGCCCGGCGGCACAGATACGCAGTATTTT. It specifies CANAREWGPGGTDTQYF. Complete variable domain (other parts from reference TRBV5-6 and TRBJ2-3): DAGVTQSPTHLIKTRGQQVTLRCSPKSGHDTVSWYQQALGQGPQFIFQYYEEEERQRGNFPDRFSGHQFPNYSSELNVNALLLGDSALYLCANAREWGPGGTDTQYFGPGTRLTVL.

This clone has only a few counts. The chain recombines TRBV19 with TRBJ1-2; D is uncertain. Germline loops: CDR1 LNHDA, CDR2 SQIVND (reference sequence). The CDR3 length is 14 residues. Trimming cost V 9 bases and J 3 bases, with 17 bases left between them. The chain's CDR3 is CASGRWGTDYGYTF. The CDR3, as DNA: TGTGCCAGCGGGAGGTGGGGAACGGACTATGGCTACACCTTC.

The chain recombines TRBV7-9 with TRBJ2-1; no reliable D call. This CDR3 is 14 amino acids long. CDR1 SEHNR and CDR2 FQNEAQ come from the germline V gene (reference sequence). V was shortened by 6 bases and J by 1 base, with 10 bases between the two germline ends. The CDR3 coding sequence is TGTGCCAGCAGACAATCAAAATCCTACAATGAGCAGTTCTTC. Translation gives CASRQSKSYNEQFF.

The CDR3 region is CASSQDWLGPYNEQFF. The CDR3 DNA reads TGTGCCAGCAGCCAAGACTGGCTAGGCCCCTACAATGAGCAGTTCTTC. The chain employs TRBV4-2 and TRBJ2-1; D unresolved. V lost 0 bases and J lost 2, with 11 bases in between. The CDR3 consists of 16 residues. The germline CDR1 and CDR2 sequences are LGHNA and YNFKEQ.

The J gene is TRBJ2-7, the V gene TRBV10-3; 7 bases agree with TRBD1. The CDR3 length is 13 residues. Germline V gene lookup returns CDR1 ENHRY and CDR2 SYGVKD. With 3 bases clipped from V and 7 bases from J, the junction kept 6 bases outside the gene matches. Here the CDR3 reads CAISDLQQGEQYF. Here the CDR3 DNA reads TGTGCCATCAGTGACCTTCAACAGGGGGAGCAGTACTTC.

CDR3 DNA: TGTGCCAGCAGCCCGCGACACGACGGCGGGACAGATACGCAGTATTTT. It yields the protein CASSPRHDGGTDTQYF. This chain uses TRBV7-2 with TRBJ2-3; D may be TRBD2 (5 bases). The CDR3 has 16 residues. Trimming pared 5 bases from V and 3 bases from J, leaving 18 bases between. CDR1 SGHTA and CDR2 FQGNSA come from the germline V gene.

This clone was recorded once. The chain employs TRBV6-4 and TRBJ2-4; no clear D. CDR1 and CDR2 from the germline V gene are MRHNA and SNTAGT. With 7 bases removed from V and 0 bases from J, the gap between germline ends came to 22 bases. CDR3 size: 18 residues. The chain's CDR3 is CASTWRFDHSLAKNIQYF. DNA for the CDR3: TGTGCCAGCACGTGGCGTTTTGACCATAGCCTAGCCAAAAACATTCAGTACTTC.

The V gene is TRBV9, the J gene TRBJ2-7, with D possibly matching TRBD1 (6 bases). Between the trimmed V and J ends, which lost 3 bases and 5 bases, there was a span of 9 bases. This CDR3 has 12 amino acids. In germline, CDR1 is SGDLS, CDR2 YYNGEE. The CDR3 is CASSANRDEQYF. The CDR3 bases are TGTGCCAGCAGCGCGAACAGGGACGAGCAGTACTTC.

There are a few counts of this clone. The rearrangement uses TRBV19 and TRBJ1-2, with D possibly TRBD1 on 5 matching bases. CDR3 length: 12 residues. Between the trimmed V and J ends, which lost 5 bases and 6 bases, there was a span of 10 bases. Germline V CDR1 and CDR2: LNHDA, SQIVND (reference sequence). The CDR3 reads CASSRQGDGYTF. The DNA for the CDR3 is TGTGCCAGTAGTCGGCAGGGCGATGGCTACACCTTC.

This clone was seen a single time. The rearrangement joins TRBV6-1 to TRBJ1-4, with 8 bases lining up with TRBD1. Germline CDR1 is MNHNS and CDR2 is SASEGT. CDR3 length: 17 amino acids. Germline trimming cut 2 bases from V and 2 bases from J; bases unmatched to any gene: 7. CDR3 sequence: CASSEWTGWSTNEKLFF. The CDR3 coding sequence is TGTGCCAGCAGTGAATGGACAGGGTGGTCTACTAATGAAAAACTGTTTTTT.

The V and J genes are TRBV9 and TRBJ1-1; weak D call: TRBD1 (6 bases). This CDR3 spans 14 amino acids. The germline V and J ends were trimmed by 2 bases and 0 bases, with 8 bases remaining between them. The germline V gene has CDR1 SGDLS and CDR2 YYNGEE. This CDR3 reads CASSVRQVNTEAFF. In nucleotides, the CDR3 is TGTGCCAGCAGCGTCAGACAGGTGAACACTGAAGCTTTCTTT.

The CDR3 spells CASSLARIPVEQYF. In DNA, the CDR3 is TGTGCCAGCAGCTTAGCGCGGATTCCGGTCGAGCAGTACTTC. This sequence joins TRBV7-8 and TRBJ2-7; D uncertain. V lost 0 bases, J lost 6 bases, and 12 bases lay in between. The germline gives CDR1 SGHVS, CDR2 FQNEAQ. This CDR3 region has 14 residues.

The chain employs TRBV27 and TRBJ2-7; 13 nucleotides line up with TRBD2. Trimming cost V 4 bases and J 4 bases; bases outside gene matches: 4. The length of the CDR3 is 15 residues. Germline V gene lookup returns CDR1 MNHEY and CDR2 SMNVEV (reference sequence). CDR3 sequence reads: CASSSRTSGSYEQYF. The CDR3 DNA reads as TGTGCCAGCAGTTCCCGGACTAGCGGGAGTTACGAGCAGTACTTC.

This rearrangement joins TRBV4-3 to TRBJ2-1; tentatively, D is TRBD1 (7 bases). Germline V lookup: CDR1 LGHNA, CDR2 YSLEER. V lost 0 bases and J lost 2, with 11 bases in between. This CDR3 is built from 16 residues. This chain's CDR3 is CASSQDGGTAYNEQFF. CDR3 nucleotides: TGCGCCAGCAGCCAAGATGGCGGGACAGCCTACAATGAGCAGTTCTTC.